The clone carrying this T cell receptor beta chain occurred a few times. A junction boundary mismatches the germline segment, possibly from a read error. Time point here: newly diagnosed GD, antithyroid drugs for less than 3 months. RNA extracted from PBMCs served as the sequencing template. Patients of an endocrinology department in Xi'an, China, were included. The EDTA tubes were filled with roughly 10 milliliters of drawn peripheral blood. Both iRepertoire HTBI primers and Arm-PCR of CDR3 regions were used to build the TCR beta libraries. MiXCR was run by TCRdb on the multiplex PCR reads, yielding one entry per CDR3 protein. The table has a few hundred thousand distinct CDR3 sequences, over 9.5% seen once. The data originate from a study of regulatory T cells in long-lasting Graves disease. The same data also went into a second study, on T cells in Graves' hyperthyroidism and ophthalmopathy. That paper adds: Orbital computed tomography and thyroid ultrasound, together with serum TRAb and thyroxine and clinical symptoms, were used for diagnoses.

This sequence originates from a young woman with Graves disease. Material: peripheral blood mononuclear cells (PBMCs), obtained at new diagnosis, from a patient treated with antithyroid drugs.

Written as DNA, the CDR3 is TGCAGTGCTAGAGGGGACTCCCACGAGCAGTACTTC. It translates to CSARGDSHEQYF. This chain joins TRBV20-1 and TRBJ2-7; TRBD2 might be the D (6 bases). The CDR3 loop spans 12 amino acids. CDR1 and CDR2 from the germline V gene are DFQATT and SNEGSKA (reference sequence).